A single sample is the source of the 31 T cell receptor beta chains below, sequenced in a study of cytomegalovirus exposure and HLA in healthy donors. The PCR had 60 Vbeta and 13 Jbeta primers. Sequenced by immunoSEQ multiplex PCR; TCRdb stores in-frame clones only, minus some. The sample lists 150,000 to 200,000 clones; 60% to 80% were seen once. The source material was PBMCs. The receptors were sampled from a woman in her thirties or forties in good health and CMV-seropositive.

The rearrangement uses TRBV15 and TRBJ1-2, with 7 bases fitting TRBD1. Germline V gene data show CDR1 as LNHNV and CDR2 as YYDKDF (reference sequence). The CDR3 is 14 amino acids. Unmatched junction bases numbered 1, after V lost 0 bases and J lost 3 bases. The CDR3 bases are TGTGCCACCAGCAGAGAGCAGGGGGACTATGGCTACACCTTC. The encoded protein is CATSREQGDYGYTF.

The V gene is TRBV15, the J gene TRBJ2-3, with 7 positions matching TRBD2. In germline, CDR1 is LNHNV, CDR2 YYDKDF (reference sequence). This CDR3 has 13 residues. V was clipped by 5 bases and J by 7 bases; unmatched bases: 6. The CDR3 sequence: CATSLGRENTQYF. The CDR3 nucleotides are TGTGCCACCAGCTTGGGGAGGGAGAATACGCAGTATTTT.

CDR3 loop: CASSYDSNTEAFF. The CDR3 DNA reads as TGTGCCAGCAGTTACGACTCGAACACTGAAGCTTTCTTT. V usage is TRBV6-5 and J usage is TRBJ1-1; D is undetermined. CDR3 size: 13 residues. V lost 2 bases, J lost 1 base, and 5 bases lay in between. CDR1 is MNHEY and CDR2 is SVGAGI in the germline V gene.

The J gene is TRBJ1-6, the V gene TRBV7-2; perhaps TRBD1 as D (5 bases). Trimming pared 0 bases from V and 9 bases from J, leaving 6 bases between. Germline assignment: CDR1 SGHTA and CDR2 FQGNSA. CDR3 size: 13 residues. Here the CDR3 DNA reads TGTGCCAGCAGCTTAGCGCAGGGTTCACCCCTCCACTTT. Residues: CASSLAQGSPLHF.

This chain's CDR3 is CASSNTEAFF. CDR3 nucleotide sequence: TGTGCCAGCTCTAACACTGAAGCTTTCTTT. V gene TRBV11-3 combines with J gene TRBJ1-1; D remains ambiguous. The V end lost 8 bases, the J end lost 2 bases, and 3 bases lay between the germline ends. The CDR3 spans 10 residues. The germline V gene encodes CDR1 SGHNT and CDR2 YENEEA.

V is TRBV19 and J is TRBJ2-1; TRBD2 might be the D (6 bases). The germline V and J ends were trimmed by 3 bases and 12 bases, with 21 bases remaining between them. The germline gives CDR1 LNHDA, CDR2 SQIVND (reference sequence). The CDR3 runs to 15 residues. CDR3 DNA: TGTGCCAGTAGTATCCCCGGGAGAGCTTGGCATGGGCAGTTCTTC. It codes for CASSIPGRAWHGQFF.

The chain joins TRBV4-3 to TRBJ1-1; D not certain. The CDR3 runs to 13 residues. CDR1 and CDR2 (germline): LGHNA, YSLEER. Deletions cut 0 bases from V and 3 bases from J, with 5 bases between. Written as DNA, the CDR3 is TGCGCCAGCAGCCAAGATGACTACACTGAAGCTTTCTTT. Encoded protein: CASSQDDYTEAFF.

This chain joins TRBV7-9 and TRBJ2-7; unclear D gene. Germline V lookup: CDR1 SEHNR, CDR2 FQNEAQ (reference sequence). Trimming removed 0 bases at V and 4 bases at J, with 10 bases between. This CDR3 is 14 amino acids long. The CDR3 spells CASSLAAGYYEQYF. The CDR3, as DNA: TGTGCCAGCAGCTTAGCGGCAGGCTATTACGAGCAGTACTTC.

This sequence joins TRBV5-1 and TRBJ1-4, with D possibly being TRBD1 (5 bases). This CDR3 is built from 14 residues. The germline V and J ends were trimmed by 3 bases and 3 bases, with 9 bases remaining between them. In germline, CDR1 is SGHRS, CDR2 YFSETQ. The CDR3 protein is CASSSDSSNEKLFF. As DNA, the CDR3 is TGCGCCAGCAGCTCAGACAGTTCTAATGAAAAACTGTTTTTT.

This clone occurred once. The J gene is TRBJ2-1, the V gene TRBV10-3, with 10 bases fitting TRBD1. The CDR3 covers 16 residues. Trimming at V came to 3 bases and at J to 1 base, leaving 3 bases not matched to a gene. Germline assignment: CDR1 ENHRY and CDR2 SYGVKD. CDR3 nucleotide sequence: TGTGCCATCAGTGACCGGGACAGGGGATCCTACAATGAGCAGTTCTTC. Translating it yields CAISDRDRGSYNEQFF.

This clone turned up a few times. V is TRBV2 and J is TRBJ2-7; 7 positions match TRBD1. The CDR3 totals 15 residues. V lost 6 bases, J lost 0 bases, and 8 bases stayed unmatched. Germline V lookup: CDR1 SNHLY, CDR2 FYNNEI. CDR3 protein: CASSQDRTLSYEQYF. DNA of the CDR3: TGTGCCAGCAGCCAGGACAGGACCCTCTCCTACGAGCAGTACTTC.

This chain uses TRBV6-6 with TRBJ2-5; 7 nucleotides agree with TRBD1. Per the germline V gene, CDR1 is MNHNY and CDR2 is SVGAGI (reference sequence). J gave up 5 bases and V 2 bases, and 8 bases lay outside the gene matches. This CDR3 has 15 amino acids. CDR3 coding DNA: TGTGCCAGCAGTTACGCAGGGGGTTTAAAGGAGACCCAGTACTTC. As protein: CASSYAGGLKETQYF.

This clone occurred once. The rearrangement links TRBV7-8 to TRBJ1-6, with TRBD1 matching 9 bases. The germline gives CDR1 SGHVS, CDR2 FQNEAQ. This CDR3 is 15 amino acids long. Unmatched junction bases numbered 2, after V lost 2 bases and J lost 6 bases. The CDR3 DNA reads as TGTGCCAGCAGCTTAAGGGGACAGGGTAATTCACCCCTCCACTTT. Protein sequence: CASSLRGQGNSPLHF.

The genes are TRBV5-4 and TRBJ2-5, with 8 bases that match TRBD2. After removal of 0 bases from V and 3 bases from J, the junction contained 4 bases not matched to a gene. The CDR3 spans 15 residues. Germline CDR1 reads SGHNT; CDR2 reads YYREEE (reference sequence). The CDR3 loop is CASSLGAGDKETQYF. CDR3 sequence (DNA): TGTGCCAGCAGCTTGGGAGCGGGGGACAAAGAGACCCAGTACTTC.

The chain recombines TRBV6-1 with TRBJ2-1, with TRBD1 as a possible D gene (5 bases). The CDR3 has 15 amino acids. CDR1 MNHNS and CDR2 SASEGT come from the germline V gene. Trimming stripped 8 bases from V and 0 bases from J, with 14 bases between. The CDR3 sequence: CASGIYRSSYNEQFF. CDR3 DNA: TGTGCCAGCGGGATCTACAGGAGCTCCTACAATGAGCAGTTCTTC.

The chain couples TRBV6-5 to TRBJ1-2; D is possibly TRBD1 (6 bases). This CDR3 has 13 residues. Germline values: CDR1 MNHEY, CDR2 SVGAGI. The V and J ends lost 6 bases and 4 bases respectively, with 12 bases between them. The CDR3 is CASRGAGPYGYTF. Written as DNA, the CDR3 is TGTGCCAGCAGGGGGGCAGGGCCCTATGGCTACACCTTC.

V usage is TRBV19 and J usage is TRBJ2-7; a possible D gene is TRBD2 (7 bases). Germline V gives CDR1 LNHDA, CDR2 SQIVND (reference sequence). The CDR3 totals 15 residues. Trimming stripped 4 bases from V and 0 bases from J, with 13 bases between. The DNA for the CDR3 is TGTGCCAGTAGTACACAGGGAGGGGCCTCCTACGAGCAGTACTTC. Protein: CASSTQGGASYEQYF.

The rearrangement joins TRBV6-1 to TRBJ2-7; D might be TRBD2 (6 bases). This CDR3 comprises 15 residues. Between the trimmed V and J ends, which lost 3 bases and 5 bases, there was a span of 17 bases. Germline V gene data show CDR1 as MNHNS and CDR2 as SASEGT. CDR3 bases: TGTGCCAGCAGTGACCCCTGGCGGGAAGTGAACGAGCAGTACTTC. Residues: CASSDPWREVNEQYF.

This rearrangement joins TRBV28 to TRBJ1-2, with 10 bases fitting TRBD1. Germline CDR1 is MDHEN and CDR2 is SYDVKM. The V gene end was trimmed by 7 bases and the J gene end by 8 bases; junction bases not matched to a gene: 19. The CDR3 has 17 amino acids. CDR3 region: CASTWGQGIRVVGGYTF. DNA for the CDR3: TGTGCCAGCACCTGGGGACAGGGGATACGGGTAGTGGGCGGCTACACCTTC.

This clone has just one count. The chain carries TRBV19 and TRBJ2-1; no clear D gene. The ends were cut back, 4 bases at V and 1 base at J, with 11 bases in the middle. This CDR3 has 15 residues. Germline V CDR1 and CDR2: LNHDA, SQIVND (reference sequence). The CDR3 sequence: CASSSSTSSYNEQFF. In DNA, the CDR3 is TGTGCCAGTAGTAGCTCTACCTCTTCCTACAATGAGCAGTTCTTC.

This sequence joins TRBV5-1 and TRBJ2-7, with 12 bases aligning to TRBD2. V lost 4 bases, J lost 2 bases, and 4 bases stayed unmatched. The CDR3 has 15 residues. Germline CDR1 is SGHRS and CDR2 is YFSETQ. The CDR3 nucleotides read TGCGCCAGCAGCGGCCTAGCGGGGGGGCCCTACGAGCAGTACTTC. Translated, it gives CASSGLAGGPYEQYF.

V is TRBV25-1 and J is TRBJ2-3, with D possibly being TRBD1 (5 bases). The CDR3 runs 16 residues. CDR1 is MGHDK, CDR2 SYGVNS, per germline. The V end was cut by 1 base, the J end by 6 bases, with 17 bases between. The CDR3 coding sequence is TGTGCCAGCAGTGAATTTAAAGGACCAAGGGGTGATACGCAGTATTTT. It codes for CASSEFKGPRGDTQYF.

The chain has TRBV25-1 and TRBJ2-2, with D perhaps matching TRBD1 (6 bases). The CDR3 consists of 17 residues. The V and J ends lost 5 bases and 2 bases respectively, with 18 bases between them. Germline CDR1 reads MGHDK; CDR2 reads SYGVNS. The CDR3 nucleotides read TGTGCCAGCAGTTTGACCAGCCACAGGGATAACACCGGGGAGCTGTTTTTT. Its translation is CASSLTSHRDNTGELFF.

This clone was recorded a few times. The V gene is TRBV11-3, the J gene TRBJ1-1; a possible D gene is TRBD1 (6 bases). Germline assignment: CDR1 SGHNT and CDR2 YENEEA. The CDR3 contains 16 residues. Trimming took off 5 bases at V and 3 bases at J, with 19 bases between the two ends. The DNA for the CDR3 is TGTGCCAGCAGCCCGCAGGGGTCGGGGTGGGACACTGAAGCTTTCTTT. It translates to CASSPQGSGWDTEAFF.

CDR3 DNA sequence: TGTGCCAGTACCAGGGACAGGGTCGACAATCAGCCCCAGCATTTT. This translates into CASTRDRVDNQPQHF. This chain uses TRBV19 with TRBJ1-5; TRBD1 aligns across 9 bases. Germline V gives CDR1 LNHDA, CDR2 SQIVND (reference sequence). V trimming: 7 bases; J trimming: 3 bases; junction bases outside the gene matches: 7. The CDR3 runs to 15 residues.

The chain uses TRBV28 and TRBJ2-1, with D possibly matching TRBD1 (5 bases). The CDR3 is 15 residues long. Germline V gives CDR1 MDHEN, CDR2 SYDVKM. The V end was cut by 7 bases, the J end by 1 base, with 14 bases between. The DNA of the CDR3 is TGTGCCAGCACCGCCCCCAGGGCATCCTACAATGAGCAGTTCTTC. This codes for CASTAPRASYNEQFF.

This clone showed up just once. The CDR3 DNA follows: TGCGCCAGCAGCCAAGAACCGGGGGGAAATGAGCAGTTCTTC. Translating gives CASSQEPGGNEQFF. This chain joins TRBV4-3 and TRBJ2-1, with TRBD2 matching over 7 bases. Germline CDR1 reads LGHNA; CDR2 reads YSLEER. The CDR3 sequence is 14 residues long. J was trimmed by 7 bases and V by 0 bases; bases with no gene match: 3.

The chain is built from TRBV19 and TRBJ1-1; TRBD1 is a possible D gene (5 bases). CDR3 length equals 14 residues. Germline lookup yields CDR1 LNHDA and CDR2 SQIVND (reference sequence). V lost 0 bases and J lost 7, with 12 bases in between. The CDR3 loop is CASSIDRWGSEAFF. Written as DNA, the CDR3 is TGTGCCAGTAGTATAGATCGTTGGGGCAGTGAAGCTTTCTTT.

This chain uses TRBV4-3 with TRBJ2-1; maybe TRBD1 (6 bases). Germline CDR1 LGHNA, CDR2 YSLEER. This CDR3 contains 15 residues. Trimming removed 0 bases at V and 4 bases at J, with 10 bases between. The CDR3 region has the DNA TGCGCCAGCAGCCAAGAACGGGACAAGTACAATGAGCAGTTCTTC. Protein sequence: CASSQERDKYNEQFF.

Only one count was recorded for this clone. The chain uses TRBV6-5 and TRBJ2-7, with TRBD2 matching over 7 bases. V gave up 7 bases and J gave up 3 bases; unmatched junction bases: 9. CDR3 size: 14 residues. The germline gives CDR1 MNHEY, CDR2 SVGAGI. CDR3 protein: CASTASGGIYEQYF. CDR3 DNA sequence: TGTGCCAGCACCGCGTCCGGGGGGATCTACGAGCAGTACTTC.

The CDR3 protein is CASRDRGYGEQFF. DNA for the CDR3: TGTGCCAGCAGGGACAGGGGATACGGTGAGCAGTTCTTC. V gene TRBV6-1 combines with J gene TRBJ2-1; 9 positions match TRBD1. Per the germline V gene, CDR1 is MNHNS and CDR2 is SASEGT. The CDR3 is 13 residues long. Germline trimming cut 6 bases from V and 9 bases from J; bases unmatched to any gene: 6.